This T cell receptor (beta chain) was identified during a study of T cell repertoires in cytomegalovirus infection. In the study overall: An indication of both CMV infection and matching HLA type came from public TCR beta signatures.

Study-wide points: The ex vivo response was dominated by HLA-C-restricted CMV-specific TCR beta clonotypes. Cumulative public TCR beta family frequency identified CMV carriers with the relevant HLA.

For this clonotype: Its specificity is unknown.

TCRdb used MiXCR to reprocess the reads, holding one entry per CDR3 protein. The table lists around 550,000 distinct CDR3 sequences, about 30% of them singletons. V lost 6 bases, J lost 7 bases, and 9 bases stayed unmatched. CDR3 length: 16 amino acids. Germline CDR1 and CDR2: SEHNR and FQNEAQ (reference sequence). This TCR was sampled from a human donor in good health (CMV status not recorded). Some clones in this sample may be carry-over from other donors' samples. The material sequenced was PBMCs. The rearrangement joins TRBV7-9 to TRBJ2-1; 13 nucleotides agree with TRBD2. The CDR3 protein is CASRRTSGSGKNEQFF. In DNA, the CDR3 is TGTGCCAGCAGACGGACTAGCGGGAGTGGTAAGAATGAGCAGTTCTTC.